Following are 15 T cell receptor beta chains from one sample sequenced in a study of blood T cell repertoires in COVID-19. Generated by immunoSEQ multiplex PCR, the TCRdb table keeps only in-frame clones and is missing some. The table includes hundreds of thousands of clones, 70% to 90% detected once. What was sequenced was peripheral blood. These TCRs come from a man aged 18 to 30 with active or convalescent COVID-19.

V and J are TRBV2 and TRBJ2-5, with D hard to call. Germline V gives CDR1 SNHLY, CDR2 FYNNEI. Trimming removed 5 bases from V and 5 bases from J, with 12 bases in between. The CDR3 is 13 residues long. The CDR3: CASSSWVGETQYF. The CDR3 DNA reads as TGTGCCAGCAGTTCTTGGGTGGGCGAGACCCAGTACTTC.

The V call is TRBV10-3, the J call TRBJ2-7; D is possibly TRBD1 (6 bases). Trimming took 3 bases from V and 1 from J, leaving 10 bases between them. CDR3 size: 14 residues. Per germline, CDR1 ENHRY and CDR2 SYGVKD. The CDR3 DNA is TGTGCCATCAGTGAAGGGGGAACTTCCTACGAGCAGTACTTC. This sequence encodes CAISEGGTSYEQYF.

CDR3 protein: CATKTGGAGMDEQYF. CDR3 sequence (DNA): TGTGCCACCAAAACAGGGGGGGCAGGGATGGACGAGCAGTACTTC. V gene TRBV2 combines with J gene TRBJ2-7; TRBD1 is a possible D gene (8 bases). Germline CDR1 reads SNHLY; CDR2 reads FYNNEI. V was trimmed by 10 bases and J by 5 bases, leaving 24 bases between them. The CDR3 spans 15 residues.

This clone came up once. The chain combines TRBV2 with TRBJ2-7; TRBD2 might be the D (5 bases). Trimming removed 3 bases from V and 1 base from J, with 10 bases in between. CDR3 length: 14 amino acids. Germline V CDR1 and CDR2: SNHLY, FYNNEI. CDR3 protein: CASSDSRGSYEQYF. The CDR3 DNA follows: TGTGCCAGCAGTGATTCACGGGGATCCTACGAGCAGTACTTC.

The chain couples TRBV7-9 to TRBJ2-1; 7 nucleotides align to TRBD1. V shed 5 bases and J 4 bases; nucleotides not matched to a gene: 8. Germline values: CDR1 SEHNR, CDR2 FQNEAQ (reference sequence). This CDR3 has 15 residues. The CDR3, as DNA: TGTGCCAGCAGCCCTCGACAGGGTGATTACAATGAGCAGTTCTTC. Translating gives CASSPRQGDYNEQFF.

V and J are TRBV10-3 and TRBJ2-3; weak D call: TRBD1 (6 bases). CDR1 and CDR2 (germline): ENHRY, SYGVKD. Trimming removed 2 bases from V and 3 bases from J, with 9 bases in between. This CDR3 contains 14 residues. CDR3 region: CAISETGLTDTQYF. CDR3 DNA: TGTGCCATCAGTGAGACAGGGCTAACAGATACGCAGTATTTT.

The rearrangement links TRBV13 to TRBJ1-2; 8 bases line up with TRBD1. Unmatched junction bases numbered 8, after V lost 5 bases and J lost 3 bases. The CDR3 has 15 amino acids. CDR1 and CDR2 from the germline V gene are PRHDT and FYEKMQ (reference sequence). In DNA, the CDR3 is TGTGCCAGCAGCACCTCCGGACAGGGTCACTATGGCTACACCTTC. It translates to CASSTSGQGHYGYTF.

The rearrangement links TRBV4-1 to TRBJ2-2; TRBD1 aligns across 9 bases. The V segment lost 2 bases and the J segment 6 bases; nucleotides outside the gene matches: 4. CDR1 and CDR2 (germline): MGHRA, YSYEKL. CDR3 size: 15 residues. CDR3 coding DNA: TGCGCCAGCAGCCAAACCGGGACAGGGTCCGGGGAGCTGTTTTTT. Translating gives CASSQTGTGSGELFF.

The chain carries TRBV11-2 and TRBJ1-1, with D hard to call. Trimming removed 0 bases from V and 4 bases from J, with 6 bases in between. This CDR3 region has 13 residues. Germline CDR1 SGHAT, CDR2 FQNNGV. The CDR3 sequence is CASSLDLGTEAFF. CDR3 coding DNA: TGTGCCAGCAGCTTAGATCTAGGCACTGAAGCTTTCTTT.

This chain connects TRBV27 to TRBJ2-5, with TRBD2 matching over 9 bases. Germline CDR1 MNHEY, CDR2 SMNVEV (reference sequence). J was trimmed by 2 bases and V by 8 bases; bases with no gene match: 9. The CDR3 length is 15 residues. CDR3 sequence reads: CASSFSGGVQETQYF. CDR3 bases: TGTGCCAGCTCATTTAGCGGGGGTGTACAAGAGACCCAGTACTTC.

DNA of the CDR3: TGCGCCAGCAGCCCAACCGGACTAGCGGGGGGGATAGAAGAGACCCAGTACTTC. It codes for CASSPTGLAGGIEETQYF. The rearrangement joins TRBV5-1 to TRBJ2-5, with 15 bases that match TRBD2. CDR3 size: 18 residues. The germline V gene has CDR1 SGHRS and CDR2 YFSETQ. V lost 4 bases to trimming and J lost 3 bases; unmatched junction nucleotides: 10.

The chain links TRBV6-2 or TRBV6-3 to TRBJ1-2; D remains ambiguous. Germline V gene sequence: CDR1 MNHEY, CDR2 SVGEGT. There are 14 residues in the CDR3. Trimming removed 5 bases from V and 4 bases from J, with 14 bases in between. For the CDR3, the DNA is TGTGCCAGCAGTCGCGAAGCGGAGCTCTATGGCTACACCTTC. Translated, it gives CASSREAELYGYTF.

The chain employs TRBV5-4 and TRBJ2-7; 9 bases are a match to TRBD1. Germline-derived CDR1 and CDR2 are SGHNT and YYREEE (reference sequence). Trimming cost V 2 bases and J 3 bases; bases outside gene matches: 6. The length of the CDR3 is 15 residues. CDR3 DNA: TGTGCCAGCAGCTTCCGGGACAGGGCATTCTACGAGCAGTACTTC. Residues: CASSFRDRAFYEQYF.

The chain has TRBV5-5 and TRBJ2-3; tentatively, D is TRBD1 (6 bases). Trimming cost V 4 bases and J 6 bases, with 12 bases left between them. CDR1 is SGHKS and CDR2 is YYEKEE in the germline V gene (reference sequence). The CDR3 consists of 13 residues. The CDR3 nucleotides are TGTGCCAGCAGCCCGCCTACAGGGGATACGCAGTATTTT. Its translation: CASSPPTGDTQYF.

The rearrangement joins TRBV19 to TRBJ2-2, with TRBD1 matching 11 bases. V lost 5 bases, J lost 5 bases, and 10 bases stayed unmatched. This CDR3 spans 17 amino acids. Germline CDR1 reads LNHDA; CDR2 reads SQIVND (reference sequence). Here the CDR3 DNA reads TGTGCCAGTAGTCCCAAAGGACAGGGGGCTTGGACCGGGGAGCTGTTTTTT. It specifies CASSPKGQGAWTGELFF. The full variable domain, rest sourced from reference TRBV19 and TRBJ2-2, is DGGITQSPKYLFRKEGQNVTLSCEQNLNHDAMYWYRQDPGQGLRLIYYSQIVNDFQKGDIAEGYSVSREKKESFPLTVTSAQKNPTAFYLCASSPKGQGAWTGELFFGEGSRLTVL.